The sequence of this T cell receptor beta chain was determined in a study of shared clonotypes between healthy human individuals. As concerns this clone: What it binds is unknown.

V dropped 4 bases and J dropped 1; count of bases not matched to a gene: 8. The CDR3 loop spans 17 amino acids. Germline V gene data show CDR1 as SGHDT and CDR2 as YYEEEE. Findings of the study overall: Clonotype sharing levels among donors were expected to vary with sequencing depth.

Profiled with immunoSEQ multiplex PCR; TCRdb holds only in-frame clones, not every one. The sample consists of around 560,000 clones, approximately 95% of them appearing once. Naive CD8 populations comprised CD45RO-negative cells positively selected for CCR7, excluding terminally differentiated effector memory CD45RA+ cells. The gene calls are TRBV5-6 and TRBJ2-5; TRBD2 agrees at 12 bases. Source material: naive CD8+ T cells sorted from blood. The TCR was taken from a woman in her thirties in good health. DNA of the CDR3: TGTGCCAGCAGCAACGAGCTAGCGGGAGGGTTCCAAGAGACCCAGTACTTC. It translates to CASSNELAGGFQETQYF.